What follows are 24 T cell receptor beta chains derived from one specimen sequenced in a study of post-analysis software for immune sequencing data. Their target antigens are unknown. Study outcomes and limitations: Roughly 5 TRBV segments, TRBV5-6, TRBV5-1 and TRBV20-1 among them, were found more frequent in patients than controls.

The library was made from cDNA and included unique molecular identifiers. Each CDR3 protein is one row after TCRdb ran MiXCR on the PCR reads. Here the sample spans some 800,000 distinct CDR3 sequences, about 43% being singletons. Material for sequencing was blood. These TCRs come from a girl between 5 and 17 years old with multiple sclerosis.

The V call is TRBV29-1, the J call TRBJ2-3, with TRBD1 as a possible D gene (5 bases). This CDR3 has 18 amino acids. Per germline, CDR1 SQVTM and CDR2 ANQGSEA. The V gene lost 1 base and the J gene lost 8 bases, with 28 bases spanning the gap. CDR3 nucleotides: TGCAGCGTTGAAGGCCCGTCCCAGGAAGGGGTTCACAGAGGTACGCAGTATTTT. It specifies CSVEGPSQEGVHRGTQYF.

V is TRBV3-1 and J is TRBJ1-2; D might be TRBD1 (6 bases). V dropped 0 bases and J dropped 4 bases, with 15 bases sitting between them. The CDR3 sequence is 16 residues long. Germline CDR1 reads LGHDT; CDR2 reads YNNKEL (reference sequence). The CDR3 nucleotides read TGTGCCAGCAGCCAAGATCAATGGGGGCCCCTCTATGGCTACACCTTC. It yields the protein CASSQDQWGPLYGYTF.

This clonotype was seen a few times. This sequence joins TRBV20-1 and TRBJ1-5; 8 nucleotides align to TRBD1. The trim removed 2 bases at V and 7 bases at J, leaving 4 bases unmatched. CDR1 and CDR2 from the germline V gene are DFQATT and SNEGSKA (reference sequence). The CDR3 has 13 amino acids. CDR3 nucleotide sequence: TGCAGTGCTAGACCAACAGGGGGGCAGCCCCAGCATTTT. Translated, it gives CSARPTGGQPQHF.

V usage is TRBV7-3 and J usage is TRBJ2-5, with D possibly being TRBD2 (6 bases). Germline CDR1 reads SGHTA; CDR2 reads FQGTGA. The V and J ends lost 0 bases and 5 bases respectively, with 13 bases between them. This CDR3 has 15 amino acids. The CDR3 here is CASSLTGGKMETQYF. In nucleotides, the CDR3 is TGTGCCAGCAGCTTAACTGGGGGGAAGATGGAGACCCAGTACTTC.

This clonotype came up a few times. This chain joins TRBV7-9 and TRBJ2-7; D is undetermined. The CDR3 length is 15 residues. The V gene lost 5 bases and the J gene lost 6 bases, with 20 bases spanning the gap. Germline V gives CDR1 SEHNR, CDR2 FQNEAQ (reference sequence). CDR3 coding DNA: TGTGCCAGCAGCCCCTCTAATGGACCAACGGGCGAGCAGTACTTC. Translated: CASSPSNGPTGEQYF.

The chain is built from TRBV6-5 and TRBJ1-2; D uncertain. This CDR3 contains 13 residues. CDR1 and CDR2 from the germline V gene are MNHEY and SVGAGI. V lost 1 base and J lost 5, with 8 bases in between. The chain's CDR3 is CASSYLEEYGYTF. In DNA form, the CDR3 reads TGTGCCAGCAGTTACTTGGAGGAATATGGCTACACCTTC.

This clonotype was found a few times. An end of the junction differs from the germline gene, which may be a read error. The V and J genes are TRBV3-1 and TRBJ2-5; D not resolved. The J call may not be correct, given that the DNA end is closer to TRBJ2-7. In germline, CDR1 is LGHDT, CDR2 YNNKEL (reference sequence). This CDR3 comprises 15 residues. The DNA of the CDR3 is TGTGCCAGTAGCCAAGGTGGCATGAGAGCCTACGAGCAGTACTTC. Its translation: CASSQGGMRAYEQYF.

The sample holds many counts of this clonotype. V and J are TRBV7-2 and TRBJ2-1, with TRBD2 matching 10 bases. The ends lost 6 bases at V and 0 bases at J; junction bases unmatched: 2. Germline values: CDR1 SGHTA, CDR2 FQGNSA. The CDR3 contains 15 residues. CDR3 amino acids: CASRRLAGSYNEQFF. In DNA, the CDR3 is TGTGCCAGCAGACGACTAGCGGGCTCCTACAATGAGCAGTTCTTC.

The table lists this clonotype with a few counts. The chain employs TRBV7-9 and TRBJ2-5; D remains unclear. The CDR3 extends over 15 amino acids. V was shortened by 3 bases and J by 5 bases, with 16 bases between the two germline ends. From germline, CDR1 is SEHNR and CDR2 FQNEAQ (reference sequence). This CDR3 is CASSFQSSFAETQYF. CDR3 nucleotide sequence: TGTGCCAGCAGCTTCCAGTCGTCCTTCGCGGAGACCCAGTACTTC.

In this sample, this clonotype turned up a few times. The gene calls are TRBV27 and TRBJ1-2; D is unclear. Per germline, CDR1 MNHEY and CDR2 SMNVEV (reference sequence). The CDR3 is made up of 13 amino acids. With 6 bases removed from V and 4 bases from J, the gap between germline ends came to 12 bases. For the CDR3, the DNA is TGTGCCAGCAGCCCTGGGCCTCCCTATGGCTACACCTTC. This codes for CASSPGPPYGYTF.

This chain connects TRBV6-5 to TRBJ2-7; D gene unclear. The CDR3 consists of 12 residues. Germline loops: CDR1 MNHEY, CDR2 SVGAGI. This CDR3 is CAAETPIGEQYF. CDR3 nucleotide sequence: TGTGCTGCGGAGACACCCATTGGCGAGCAGTACTTC.

The chain has TRBV13 and TRBJ2-4, with no clear D. The tail of the sequence fits TRBJ2-7 better, so the J call may be wrong. Germline V gene lookup returns CDR1 PRHDT and CDR2 FYEKMQ (reference sequence). This CDR3 has 12 amino acids. The CDR3 here is CASSSWVGEQYF. The CDR3 nucleotides read TGTGCCAGCAGCTCATGGGTCGGCGAGCAGTACTTC.

V usage is TRBV10-3 and J usage is TRBJ2-1, with D perhaps matching TRBD1 or TRBD2 (5 bases each). Germline CDR1 reads ENHRY; CDR2 reads SYGVKD. The CDR3 extends over 16 amino acids. Trimming shortened V by 2 bases and J by 7 bases, and 18 bases separated the two germline ends. The DNA for the CDR3 is TGTGCCATCAGTGAGCCTACCGGGGACCTTAGAAATGAGCAGTTCTTC. It codes for CAISEPTGDLRNEQFF.

This clonotype appeared a few times. V and J are TRBV3-1 and TRBJ2-7; D is unclear. V lost 1 base and J lost 2, with 15 bases in between. CDR3 length: 16 amino acids. The V gene's germline CDR1 is LGHDT and CDR2 YNNKEL (reference sequence). This chain's CDR3 is CASSQAPVGTTYEQYF. The CDR3 bases are TGTGCCAGCAGCCAAGCTCCGGTCGGTACCACCTACGAGCAGTACTTC.

The V gene is TRBV7-8, the J gene TRBJ1-4, with unresolved D. The CDR3 has 15 amino acids. CDR1 is SGHVS and CDR2 is FQNEAQ in the germline V gene. Trimming removed 5 bases at V and 5 bases at J, with 15 bases between. In DNA, the CDR3 is TGTGCCAGCAGCACCGTATTAGGCAGCAATGAAAAACTGTTTTTT. Its protein is CASSTVLGSNEKLFF.

The chain couples TRBV28 to TRBJ2-1, with TRBD2 matching over 8 bases. V lost 6 bases, J lost 8 bases, and 12 bases stayed unmatched. CDR3 length: 15 amino acids. Germline V CDR1 and CDR2: MDHEN, SYDVKM. DNA of the CDR3: TGTGCCAGCAGCCTCCAACCGGGACTAGAACATGAGCAGTTCTTC. It is translated as CASSLQPGLEHEQFF.

Regarding this clonotype: One end of the junction does not line up with germline, which may come from a read error. The chain has TRBV6-5 and TRBJ1-1; TRBD1 is a possible D gene (6 bases). CDR1 MNHEY and CDR2 SVGAGI come from the germline V gene. The CDR3 length is 15 residues. CDR3 bases: TGTGCCCGCAGTTACGAAGCCAGGGGTGTCACTGAAGCTTTCTTT. This translates into CARSYEARGVTEAFF.

This clonotype was observed a few times. This chain connects TRBV11-2 to TRBJ1-6; D ambiguous. Germline assignment: CDR1 SGHAT and CDR2 FQNNGV. This CDR3 spans 14 amino acids. V gave up 1 base and J gave up 10 bases, with 11 bases separating them. CDR3 bases: TGTGCCAGCAGCTTAGCAGGCGTCGTGTCACCCCTCCACTTT. Protein sequence: CASSLAGVVSPLHF.

CDR3 sequence (DNA): TGTGCCAGCAGCAGCTACTCAGGGGGCTCGGACGAGCAGTACTTC. Translation gives CASSSYSGGSDEQYF. V is TRBV3-1 and J is TRBJ2-7; TRBD1 matches at 8 bases. The CDR3 has 15 residues. With 5 bases clipped from V and 5 bases from J, the junction kept 11 bases outside the gene matches. The germline V gene encodes CDR1 LGHDT and CDR2 YNNKEL (reference sequence).

The chain couples TRBV3-1 to TRBJ1-2; D unresolved. The CDR3 spans 14 residues. Deletions cut 4 bases from V and 7 bases from J, with 16 bases between. Germline CDR1 is LGHDT and CDR2 is YNNKEL (reference sequence). The CDR3 is CASSRSTAEAGYTF. The CDR3 DNA is TGTGCCAGCAGCCGATCTACAGCTGAGGCTGGCTACACCTTC.

This rearrangement joins TRBV18 to TRBJ2-7, with a tentative D call TRBD1 (5 bases). The CDR3 contains 14 residues. Germline CDR1 and CDR2: KGHSH and LQKENI. V dropped 1 base and J dropped 0 bases, with 7 bases sitting between them. Here the CDR3 reads CASSPRGHSYEQYF. The DNA for the CDR3 is TGTGCCAGCTCACCACGAGGACACTCCTACGAGCAGTACTTC.

The chain combines TRBV9 with TRBJ1-2; D gene ambiguous. The ends were cut back, 3 bases at V and 2 bases at J, with 17 bases in the middle. Germline values: CDR1 SGDLS, CDR2 YYNGEE. CDR3 length equals 16 residues. CDR3 loop: CASSDHGEGTNYGYTF. CDR3 in DNA: TGTGCCAGCAGCGACCACGGGGAGGGTACGAACTATGGCTACACCTTC.

The V call is TRBV21-1, the J call TRBJ2-3; the D call TRBD2 from the table was never checked on the DNA. TRBV21-1 is tagged as a pseudogene. The CDR3 has 17 residues. CDR3 nucleotides: TGTGCCAGCAGCAAAGGGGGTGCGGGAGAGGAGGCAGATACGCAGTATTTT. It encodes CASSKGGAGEEADTQYF.

The gene calls are TRBV5-8 and TRBJ2-7; 9 bases line up with TRBD1. CDR1 and CDR2 (germline): SGHTS, YDEGEE. The V and J ends lost 2 bases and 6 bases, in that order; junction bases with no gene match: 6. This CDR3 has 14 residues. In nucleotides, the CDR3 is TGTGCCAGCAGCTTCGGGACAGGGTCACTCGAGCAGTACTTC. Its translation is CASSFGTGSLEQYF.